This note documents a single T cell receptor beta chain sequence. The antigen is undetermined. Original analysis: From ImmunoSEQ came sequences covering only the junction and carrying no quality scores, so filtering differed. TCRdb keeps only in-frame clones here, not all; method: immunoSEQ multiplex PCR. V, J and clone size were drawn from that table, and D and trimming were deduced from the DNA. The sample includes 950,000 to 1,300,000 clones, around 76% of them seen just once. This specimen comes from a study of shared clonotypes between healthy human individuals. Study at large: Used for every donor were three CD4 naive, three CD4 memory, two CD8 naive and one CD8 memory plate. Study-wide points: Generation probabilities of non-shared clonotypes were lower (relative to those shared by all four donors). A few donors shared roughly 5% of their naive CD4 clonotypes.

V was cut by 7 bases and J by 5 bases, with 20 bases left in between. Germline CDR1 is MNHNS and CDR2 is SASEGT. The length of the CDR3 is 15 residues. Source material: memory CD4+ T cells sorted from blood. The subset denotes: CD45RA-negative fraction. The rearrangement uses TRBV6-1 and TRBJ1-2, with D unresolved. The sequence derives from a man aged 18-30 years in good health. Here the CDR3 reads CASKLDPPVTYGYTF. The CDR3, as DNA: TGTGCCAGCAAACTGGACCCACCCGTTACTTATGGCTACACCTTC.